Sequencing of this T cell receptor (beta chain) was carried out in a study of cytomegalovirus exposure and HLA in healthy donors. Findings and limits, study-wide: Later on, a genetic analysis was performed. It linked a missense variant in DCLRE1C with V- and J-gene trimming of TCR beta.

Notes on this clone: What it recognizes is unknown.

Germline values: CDR1 SGHRS, CDR2 YFSETQ. V gave up 0 bases and J gave up 5 bases, with 5 bases separating them. The CDR3 totals 12 residues. This PCR relied on a set of 60 Vbeta primers and 13 Jbeta primers. TCRdb's copy holds only in-frame clones and misses some; the assay was immunoSEQ multiplex PCR. The sample shows around 200,000 clones, 60% to 80% of them seen only once. The TCR sequence derives from a woman aged 25 to 39 in good health and CMV-seropositive. This chain connects TRBV5-1 to TRBJ1-1, with a possible D match to TRBD1 (5 bases). The source material was PBMCs. The CDR3 sequence is CASSLEGTEAFF. The CDR3 nucleotides read TGCGCCAGCAGCTTGGAGGGGACTGAAGCTTTCTTT.